The 25 T cell receptor beta chains below come from one sample, sequenced in a study of blood T cells in healthy people across ages. For the second PCR, which ran for about 6 to 11 cycles, a sample-barcoded 5' primer and a J-beta primer mix were used. TCRdb reprocessed the 5' RACE reads via MiXCR and lists one record per CDR3 protein. The sample has 1,800,000 or so distinct CDR3 sequences; 35% to 50% are singletons. The specimen sequenced was blood. Every receptor here comes from a human donor in good health.

This clonotype showed up just a few times. The rearrangement links TRBV28 to TRBJ2-7; the D is unclear. V was pared by 5 bases and J by 9 bases, with 17 bases between. The germline V gene has CDR1 MDHEN and CDR2 SYDVKM. This CDR3 is built from 13 residues. The chain's CDR3 is CASSPDALGGQYF. The CDR3 DNA follows: TGTGCCAGCAGTCCGGACGCGCTCGGCGGGCAGTACTTC.

In this sample, this clonotype turned up a few times. V and J are TRBV7-9 and TRBJ1-1; D not resolved. The germline V gene encodes CDR1 SEHNR and CDR2 FQNEAQ (reference sequence). The CDR3 length is 13 residues. Trimming left V 8 bases short and J 3 bases short, with 13 bases between. CDR3: CASAPTGYTEAFF. Written as DNA, the CDR3 is TGTGCCAGCGCCCCCACTGGTTACACTGAAGCTTTCTTT.

The V gene is TRBV5-1, the J gene TRBJ2-7; no clear D. The CDR3 spans 13 residues. The germline CDR1 and CDR2 sequences are SGHRS and YFSETQ. The V end was cut by 0 bases, the J end by 6 bases, with 10 bases between. The CDR3 here is CASSLDPLTEQYF. CDR3 bases: TGCGCCAGCAGCTTGGATCCTCTAACCGAGCAGTACTTC. The variable domain in full, with the rest retrieved from reference TRBV5-1 and TRBJ2-7, is KAGVTQTPRYLIKTRGQQVTLSCSPISGHRSVSWYQQTPGQGLQFLFEYFSETQRNKGNFPGRFSGRQFSNSRSEMNVSTLELGDSALYLCASSLDPLTEQYFGPGTRLTVT.

There are a few counts of this clonotype. This rearrangement joins TRBV4-2 to TRBJ2-7; 7 nucleotides agree with TRBD2. CDR1 is LGHNA, CDR2 YNFKEQ, per germline. This CDR3 has 14 residues. The ends lost 4 bases at V and 6 bases at J; junction bases unmatched: 9. The CDR3 nucleotides read TGTGCCAGCAGCCCGAGGACCGGGAGGTCCGAGCAGTACTTC. Residues: CASSPRTGRSEQYF.

This clonotype was observed a few times. The CDR3 spells CASSAGPTEAFF. Here the CDR3 DNA reads TGTGCCAGCAGTGCGGGGCCCACTGAAGCTTTCTTT. The rearrangement links TRBV28 to TRBJ1-1, with D perhaps matching TRBD1 (5 bases). The germline V and J ends were trimmed by 5 bases and 4 bases, with 8 bases remaining between them. The CDR3 runs to 12 residues. CDR1 and CDR2 (germline): MDHEN, SYDVKM.

The V gene is TRBV7-2, the J gene TRBJ1-6, with a weak D call TRBD1 (6 bases). The length of the CDR3 is 14 residues. Germline CDR1 and CDR2: SGHTA and FQGNSA. With 2 bases removed from V and 8 bases from J, the gap between germline ends came to 10 bases. The CDR3, as DNA: TGTGCCAGCAGCTTAAACAGGGACCATTCACCCCTCCACTTT. Residues: CASSLNRDHSPLHF.

This clonotype was observed a few times. The chain joins TRBV28 to TRBJ2-7; 7 nucleotides match TRBD2. The CDR3 runs to 16 residues. The germline V gene encodes CDR1 MDHEN and CDR2 SYDVKM. V shed 6 bases and J 7 bases; nucleotides not matched to a gene: 18. CDR3 region: CASSSRGEGLGGEQYF. The CDR3 DNA follows: TGTGCCAGCAGCTCCCGAGGGGAAGGGCTGGGAGGGGAGCAGTACTTC.

This clonotype showed up just a few times. The chain carries TRBV10-2 and TRBJ1-6, with 8 positions matching TRBD1. The CDR3 has 15 amino acids. The V segment lost 4 bases and the J segment 7 bases; nucleotides outside the gene matches: 6. Germline assignment: CDR1 WSHSY and CDR2 SAAADI. The CDR3 nucleotides read TGCGCCAGCAGTGGGACCAGGACAGGGAATTCACCCCTCCACTTT. Translated: CASSGTRTGNSPLHF.

The sample holds a few counts of this clonotype. The chain combines TRBV15 with TRBJ2-1; D is perhaps TRBD2 (6 bases). V was shortened by 3 bases and J by 6 bases, with 9 bases between the two germline ends. The CDR3 is made up of 13 amino acids. Germline CDR1 reads LNHNV; CDR2 reads YYDKDF (reference sequence). CDR3 in DNA: TGTGCCACCAGCAGGCCGCGGGGCAATGAGCAGTTCTTC. This codes for CATSRPRGNEQFF.

The V gene is TRBV4-1, the J gene TRBJ2-5; no firm D call. Deletions cut 4 bases from V and 5 bases from J, with 11 bases between. This CDR3 contains 13 residues. Germline V lookup: CDR1 MGHRA, CDR2 YSYEKL. This CDR3 reads CASSLSVRETQYF. The CDR3 DNA is TGCGCCAGCAGCCTCTCGGTGAGGGAGACCCAGTACTTC.

Concerning this clonotype: A read error may explain this, as a much larger clone is one base away. The chain carries TRBV29-1 and TRBJ2-3; 7 bases are shared with TRBD1. CDR3 length: 12 residues. V dropped 7 bases and J dropped 8; count of bases not matched to a gene: 9. Germline V gene lookup returns CDR1 SQVTM and CDR2 ANQGSEA. The CDR3 DNA reads as TGCAGCGCCAGACAGGGAATAGGTACGCAGTATTTT. Translated: CSARQGIGTQYF.

This clonotype was seen only a few times. The chain has TRBV4-3 and TRBJ2-3; D call uncertain. Germline loops: CDR1 LGHNA, CDR2 YSLEER. This CDR3 has 15 amino acids. The ends were cut back, 0 bases at V and 2 bases at J, with 9 bases in the middle. The CDR3: CASSQDGSNTDTQYF. Here the CDR3 DNA reads TGCGCCAGCAGCCAAGACGGCAGCAACACAGATACGCAGTATTTT.

The V call is TRBV15, the J call TRBJ2-5; 10 bases map to TRBD2. Unmatched junction bases numbered 7, after V lost 1 base and J lost 5 bases. Germline V gene lookup returns CDR1 LNHNV and CDR2 YYDKDF (reference sequence). The CDR3 has 16 amino acids. CDR3 coding DNA: TGTGCCACCAGCAGAGCCCAGCGGGGGGGGTTCGAGACCCAGTACTTC. Amino acids: CATSRAQRGGFETQYF.

The V and J genes are TRBV25-1 and TRBJ1-2; no clear D gene. The CDR3 runs to 16 residues. The V gene's germline CDR1 is MGHDK and CDR2 SYGVNS. Between the trimmed V and J ends, which lost 6 bases and 6 bases, there was a span of 23 bases. The CDR3 spells CASRRTGAAEWNGYTF. CDR3 nucleotides: TGTGCCAGCAGAAGAACCGGCGCGGCGGAATGGAATGGCTACACCTTC.

The V call is TRBV12-3 or TRBV12-4, the J call TRBJ2-5; the D gene is possibly TRBD1 (6 bases). V dropped 3 bases and J dropped 5 bases, with 19 bases sitting between them. The CDR3 runs to 16 residues. The chain's CDR3 is CASSLNGGRGSETQYF. CDR3 coding DNA: TGTGCCAGCAGTTTGAATGGGGGCAGGGGTTCGGAGACCCAGTACTTC.

This clonotype was seen more than once but under ten times. The chain carries TRBV20-1 and TRBJ1-2; no reliable D call. V was cut by 6 bases and J by 2 bases, with 13 bases left in between. The CDR3 loop spans 13 amino acids. In germline, CDR1 is DFQATT, CDR2 SNEGSKA (reference sequence). The DNA for the CDR3 is TGCAGTGCCTTTCAGGATATCAACTATGGCTACACCTTC. Translated: CSAFQDINYGYTF.

This chain uses TRBV4-3 with TRBJ2-7; TRBD1 might be the D (6 bases). The CDR3 covers 16 residues. V lost 0 bases, J lost 4 bases, and 16 bases lay in between. CDR1 LGHNA and CDR2 YSLEER come from the germline V gene. The CDR3 is CASSQDLGTPSYEQYF. CDR3 sequence (DNA): TGCGCCAGCAGCCAAGATCTTGGGACACCTTCTTACGAGCAGTACTTC.

The chain combines TRBV2 with TRBJ2-3; unclear D gene. The germline V gene has CDR1 SNHLY and CDR2 FYNNEI. The CDR3 totals 12 residues. V was clipped by 1 base and J by 5 bases, with 4 bases between them. CDR3 amino acids: CASSEEVDTQYF. DNA of the CDR3: TGTGCCAGCAGTGAAGAAGTAGATACGCAGTATTTT.

The table lists this clonotype with a few counts. The chain recombines TRBV6-5 with TRBJ1-2, with a tentative D call TRBD1 (5 bases). V was pared by 0 bases and J by 8 bases, with 13 bases between. The CDR3 length is 14 residues. CDR1 and CDR2 (germline): MNHEY, SVGAGI. The CDR3 loop reads CASSYSGRASGYTF. As DNA, the CDR3 is TGTGCCAGCAGTTACTCGGGCAGGGCATCCGGCTACACCTTC.

This clonotype was seen a handful of times. J is TRBJ2-7 and V is TRBV5-1, with 7 bases lining up with TRBD1. The CDR3 consists of 15 residues. V shed 0 bases and J 3 bases; nucleotides not matched to a gene: 6. Germline V lookup: CDR1 SGHRS, CDR2 YFSETQ. The CDR3: CASSLAGTEHYEQYF. The CDR3 nucleotides read TGCGCCAGCAGCTTGGCCGGGACAGAACACTACGAGCAGTACTTC.

This clonotype was observed a few times. The V and J genes are TRBV25-1 and TRBJ2-5; no firm D call. The tail of the sequence fits TRBJ2-7 better, so the J call may be wrong. This CDR3 has 12 residues. Germline V CDR1 and CDR2: MGHDK, SYGVNS. CDR3 nucleotide sequence: TGTGCCAGCAGTCAATCCCTCTACGAGCAGTACTTC. Its translation: CASSQSLYEQYF.

This clonotype was seen more than once but under ten times. V usage is TRBV7-2 and J usage is TRBJ2-3; D may be TRBD2 (7 bases). Germline V lookup: CDR1 SGHTA, CDR2 FQGNSA. V was clipped by 1 base and J by 10 bases, with 9 bases between them. The CDR3 contains 12 residues. CDR3 sequence: CASSLGRGPQYF. The CDR3 DNA reads as TGTGCCAGCAGCTTAGGGCGGGGGCCGCAGTATTTT.

In the case of this clonotype: The junction shows a germline mismatch at one end, possibly a read error. The V call is TRBV7-2, the J call TRBJ1-2, with D tentatively TRBD1 (5 bases). This CDR3 is built from 13 residues. The germline V gene encodes CDR1 SGHTA and CDR2 FQGNSA. The CDR3 bases are TGTGCCTGCAGCAATACAACGGGGGTCGGTAACACCTTC. This translates into CACSNTTGVGNTF.

The chain has TRBV7-6 and TRBJ2-3, with a tentative D call TRBD2 (7 bases). Germline V gene data show CDR1 as SGHVS and CDR2 as FNYEAQ. This CDR3 is 19 amino acids long. V dropped 4 bases and J dropped 3 bases, with 26 bases sitting between them. This chain's CDR3 is CASSSMIYPGGPGTDTQYF. The CDR3 nucleotides read TGTGCCAGCAGCTCCATGATATACCCCGGGGGGCCAGGGACAGATACGCAGTATTTT.

This clonotype has just a few counts. The rearrangement links TRBV20-1 to TRBJ2-7; 9 positions agree with TRBD2. The CDR3 sequence is 15 residues long. Germline CDR1 DFQATT, CDR2 SNEGSKA (reference sequence). The V segment lost 6 bases and the J segment 3 bases; nucleotides outside the gene matches: 12. CDR3 sequence (DNA): TGCAGTGCCGTACCAACCGGGACTAGCTTCTACGAGCAGTACTTC. Its translation: CSAVPTGTSFYEQYF.